The T cell receptor (beta chain) described here comes from a study of blood T cell repertoires in COVID-19. Background on the study: COVID-19 samples from acute and convalescent phases originated in the United States, Italy and Spain. In each case, the material was cDNA or gDNA derived from T cells, B-cell-depleted T cells, or PBMCs.

The CDR3 sequence is 15 residues long. CDR1 and CDR2 (germline): SEHNR, FQNEAQ (reference sequence). The J segment lost 3 bases and the V segment lost 0 bases, leaving 1 base of the junction unmatched. In the original workflow: The assay estimated nucleated cells by amplifying reference gene primers. Some clones are missing from TCRdb's copy, which holds only in-frame ones; the method was immunoSEQ multiplex PCR. Clonal size and the V and J genes are those of that table, whereas D and trimming came from the DNA. Among some 150,000 clones, roughly 90% were seen once, and the ten largest hold about 2.9%.

The sequenced material came from peripheral blood. The origin of this receptor is a man aged 55 to 70 with active or convalescent COVID-19. The chain combines TRBV7-9 with TRBJ1-3; 8 bases fit TRBD1. This chain's CDR3 is CASSLAGTGGNTIYF. CDR3 nucleotides: TGTGCCAGCAGCTTAGCCGGGACAGGTGGAAACACCATATATTTT.